This T cell receptor (beta chain) was identified during a study of cytomegalovirus exposure and HLA in healthy donors. TCRdb keeps only in-frame clones here, not all; method: immunoSEQ multiplex PCR. The sample records some 170,000 clones, about 83% being singletons. This CDR3 region has 16 residues. Deletions cut 1 base from V and 0 bases from J, with 12 bases between. Germline CDR1 MNHEY, CDR2 SMNVEV (reference sequence). Material for sequencing was PBMCs. The origin of this receptor is a woman in her twenties or thirties in good health and CMV-seronegative. V and J are TRBV27 and TRBJ1-1, with TRBD1 as a possible D gene (5 bases). CDR3 residues: CASSLFPGGVNTEAFF. CDR3 DNA sequence: TGTGCCAGCAGTTTATTTCCCGGAGGGGTGAACACTGAAGCTTTCTTT.